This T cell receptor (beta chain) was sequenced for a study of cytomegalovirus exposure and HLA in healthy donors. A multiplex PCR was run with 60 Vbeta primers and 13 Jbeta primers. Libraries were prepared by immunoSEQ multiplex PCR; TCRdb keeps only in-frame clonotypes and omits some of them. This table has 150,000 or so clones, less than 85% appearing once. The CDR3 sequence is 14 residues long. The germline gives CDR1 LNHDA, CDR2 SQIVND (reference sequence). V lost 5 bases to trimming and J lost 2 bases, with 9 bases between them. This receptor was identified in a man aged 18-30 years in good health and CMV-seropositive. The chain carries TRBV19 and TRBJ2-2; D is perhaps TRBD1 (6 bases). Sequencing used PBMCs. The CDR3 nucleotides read TGTGCCAGTAGTTCGACAGGTAACACCGGGGAGCTGTTTTTT. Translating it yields CASSSTGNTGELFF.